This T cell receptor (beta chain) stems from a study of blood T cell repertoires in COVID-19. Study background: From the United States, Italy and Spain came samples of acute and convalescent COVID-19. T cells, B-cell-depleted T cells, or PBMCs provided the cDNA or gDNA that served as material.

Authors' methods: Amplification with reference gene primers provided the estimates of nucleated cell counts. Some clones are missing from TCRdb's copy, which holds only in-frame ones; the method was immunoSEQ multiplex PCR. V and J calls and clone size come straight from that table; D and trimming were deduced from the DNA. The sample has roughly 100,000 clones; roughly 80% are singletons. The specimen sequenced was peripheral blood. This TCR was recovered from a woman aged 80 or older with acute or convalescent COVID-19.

The CDR3 spells CASSSGQVVGSPLHF. The CDR3 DNA is TGCGCCAGCAGCTCGGGACAGGTTGTGGGTTCACCCCTCCACTTT. The chain has TRBV5-1 and TRBJ1-6; 8 nucleotides match TRBD1. Germline lookup yields CDR1 SGHRS and CDR2 YFSETQ. This CDR3 region has 15 residues. J lost 9 bases, V lost 3 bases, and 8 bases had no gene match.